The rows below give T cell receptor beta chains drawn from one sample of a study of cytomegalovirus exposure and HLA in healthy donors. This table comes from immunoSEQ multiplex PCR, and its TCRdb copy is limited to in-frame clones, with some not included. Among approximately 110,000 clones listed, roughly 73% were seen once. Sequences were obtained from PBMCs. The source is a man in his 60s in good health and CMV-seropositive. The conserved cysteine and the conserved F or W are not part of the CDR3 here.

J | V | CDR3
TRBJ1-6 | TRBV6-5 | ASSYSTGGDNSPLH
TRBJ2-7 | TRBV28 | ASSAHRDRSHEQY
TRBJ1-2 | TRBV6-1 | ASSPIGQGDGYT
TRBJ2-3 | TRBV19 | ASSRGGTADTQY
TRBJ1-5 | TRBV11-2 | ASSLGAGSGQPQH
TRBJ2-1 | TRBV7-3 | ASSLSSYNEQF
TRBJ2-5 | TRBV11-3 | ASSLIAGEQETQY
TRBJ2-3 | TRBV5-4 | ASSFKFGNTDTQY
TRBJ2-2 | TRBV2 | ASSGQGNTGELF
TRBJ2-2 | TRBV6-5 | ASSRQGVTGELF
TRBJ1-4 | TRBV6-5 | ASSYSSGSNEKLF
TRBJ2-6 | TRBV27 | ASRSHLRYRSSSGANVLT
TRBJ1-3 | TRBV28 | ASSLLQNTIY
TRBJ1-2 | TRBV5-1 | ASSLEAGRVVGYT
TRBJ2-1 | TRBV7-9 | ASRKTSSLGNEQF
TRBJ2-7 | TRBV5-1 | ASSWTGGLSSYEQY
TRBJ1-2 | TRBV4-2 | ASSLEKGQNYGYT
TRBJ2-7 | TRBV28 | ASSFRYEQY
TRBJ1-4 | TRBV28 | ASSLNRDRGELF
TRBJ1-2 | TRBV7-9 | ASSGGTDNYGYT
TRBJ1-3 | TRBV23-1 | ASSPPGAISGNTIY
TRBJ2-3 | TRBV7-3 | ASSSGLRTQY
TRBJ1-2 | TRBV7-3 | ASSPGQGANYGYT
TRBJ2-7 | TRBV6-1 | ASTEGIDRANEQY
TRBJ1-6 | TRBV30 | ASSDRVESPLH
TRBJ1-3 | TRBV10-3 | ATSPLGNTIY
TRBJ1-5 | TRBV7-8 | ATSDRTRNQPQH
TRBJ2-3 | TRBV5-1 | ASSPGTSVGTDTQY
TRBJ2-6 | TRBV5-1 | ASSIQTGFSGANVLT
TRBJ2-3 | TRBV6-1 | ASRRWGPDTDTQY
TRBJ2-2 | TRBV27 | ASSPPYTGELF
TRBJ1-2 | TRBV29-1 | SVGRDRGYSGYT
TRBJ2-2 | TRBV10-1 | ASGGSGTGELF
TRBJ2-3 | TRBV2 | ASRDGQAGDTQY
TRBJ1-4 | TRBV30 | AWSSRVFEKLF
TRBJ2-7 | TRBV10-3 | AITQGRDADEQY
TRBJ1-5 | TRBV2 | ASNRQGQPQH
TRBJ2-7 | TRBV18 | ASSPTDYDSQQY
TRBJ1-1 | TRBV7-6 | ASSSGTGPTEAF
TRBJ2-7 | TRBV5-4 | ASSLGQSISYEQY
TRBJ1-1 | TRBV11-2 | ASSLAETTEAF
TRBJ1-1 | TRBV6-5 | ASSPGGGTGTEAF
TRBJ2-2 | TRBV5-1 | ASSLQGNIGELF
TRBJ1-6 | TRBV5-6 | ASRYRGSYNSPLH
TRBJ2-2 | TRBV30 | ASSRVALSGELF
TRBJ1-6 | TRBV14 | ASSQGGRDSPLH
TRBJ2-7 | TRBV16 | ASSPGELFYEQY
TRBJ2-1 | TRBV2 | ASDPWTSGGVDEQF
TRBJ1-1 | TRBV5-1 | ASSLAQGGGTEAF
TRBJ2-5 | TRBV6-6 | ASSYSPMQAPQY
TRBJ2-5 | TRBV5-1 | ASSLGTGLAAETQY
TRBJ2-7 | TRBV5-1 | ASSLEGGGDEQY
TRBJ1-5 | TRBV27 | ASSGGNNQPQH